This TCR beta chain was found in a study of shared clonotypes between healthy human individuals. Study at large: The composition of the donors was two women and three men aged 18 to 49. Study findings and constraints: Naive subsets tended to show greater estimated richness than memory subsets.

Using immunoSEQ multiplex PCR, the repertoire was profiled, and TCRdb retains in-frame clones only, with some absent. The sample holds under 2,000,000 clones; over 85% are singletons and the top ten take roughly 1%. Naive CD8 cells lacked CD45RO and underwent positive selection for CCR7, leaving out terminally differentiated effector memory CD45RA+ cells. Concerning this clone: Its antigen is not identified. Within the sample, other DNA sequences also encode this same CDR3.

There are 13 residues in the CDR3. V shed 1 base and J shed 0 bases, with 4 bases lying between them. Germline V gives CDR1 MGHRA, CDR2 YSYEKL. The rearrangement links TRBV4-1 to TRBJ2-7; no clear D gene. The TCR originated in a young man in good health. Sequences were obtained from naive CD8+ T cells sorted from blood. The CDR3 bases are TGCGCCAGCAGCCAAGCAGCCTCCTACGAGCAGTACTTC. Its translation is CASSQAASYEQYF.